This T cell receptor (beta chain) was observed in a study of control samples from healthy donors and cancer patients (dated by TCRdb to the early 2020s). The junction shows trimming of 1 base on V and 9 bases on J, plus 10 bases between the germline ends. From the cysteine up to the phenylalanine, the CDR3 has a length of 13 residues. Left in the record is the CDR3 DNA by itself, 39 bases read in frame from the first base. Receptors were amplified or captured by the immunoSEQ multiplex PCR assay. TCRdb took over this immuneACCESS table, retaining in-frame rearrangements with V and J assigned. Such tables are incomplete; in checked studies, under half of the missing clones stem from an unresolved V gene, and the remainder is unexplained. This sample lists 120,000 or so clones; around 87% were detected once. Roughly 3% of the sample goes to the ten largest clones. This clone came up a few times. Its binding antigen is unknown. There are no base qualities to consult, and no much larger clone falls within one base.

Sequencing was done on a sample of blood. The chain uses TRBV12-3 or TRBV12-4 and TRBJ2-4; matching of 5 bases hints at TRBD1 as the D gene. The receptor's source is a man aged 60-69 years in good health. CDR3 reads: CASSLGGVGIQYF. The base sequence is TGTGCCAGCAGTTTAGGGGGCGTCGGCATTCAGTACTTC.